Each of the 29 T cell receptor beta chains below was sequenced from the same sample in a study of blood T cell repertoires in COVID-19. The assay was immunoSEQ multiplex PCR, and TCRdb's table has in-frame clones only and misses some. The table lists approximately 350,000 clones, around 91% of them singletons. Material: peripheral blood. The origin of the receptors is a woman in her late teens or twenties who had recovered from COVID-19.

The chain couples TRBV27 to TRBJ1-4; 11 bases align to TRBD1. V was clipped by 5 bases and J by 15 bases; unmatched bases: 11. Germline V gives CDR1 MNHEY, CDR2 SMNVEV (reference sequence). This CDR3 is built from 14 residues. The chain's CDR3 is CASSPGQGAGGVFF. CDR3 DNA: TGTGCCAGCAGTCCTGGACAGGGGGCCGGAGGGGTGTTTTTT.

The chain carries TRBV4-3 and TRBJ2-3; 8 bases line up with TRBD2. There are 15 residues in the CDR3. The V gene's germline CDR1 is LGHNA and CDR2 YSLEER. The ends lost 0 bases at V and 7 bases at J; junction bases unmatched: 6. The CDR3 DNA reads as TGCGCCAGCAGCCAAGATTACGGGAGGGCATATACGCAGTATTTT. It translates to CASSQDYGRAYTQYF.

The rearrangement joins TRBV27 to TRBJ2-1; 7 bases are shared with TRBD2. Losses at the gene ends were 3 bases for V and 5 bases for J; bases not matched to a gene: 13. The CDR3 totals 17 residues. Germline values: CDR1 MNHEY, CDR2 SMNVEV (reference sequence). The CDR3 nucleotides read TGTGCCAGCAGTTTCCTACAACCGGGACTAACCAACAATGAGCAGTTCTTC. Translation: CASSFLQPGLTNNEQFF.

On this clone itself: At the DNA level, this CDR3 is encoded by other sequences in the same sample as well. The rearrangement links TRBV6-2 or TRBV6-3 to TRBJ2-5; D is unclear. This CDR3 comprises 12 residues. Trimming took 4 bases from V and 2 from J, leaving 5 bases between them. The germline V gene has CDR1 MNHEY and CDR2 SVGEGT. CDR3 sequence reads: CASSSRQETQYF. DNA of the CDR3: TGTGCCAGCAGTTCCCGTCAAGAGACCCAGTACTTC.

The chain has TRBV27 and TRBJ2-3, with 8 bases that match TRBD2. This CDR3 has 16 amino acids. The germline V gene encodes CDR1 MNHEY and CDR2 SMNVEV (reference sequence). The trim removed 4 bases at V and 5 bases at J, leaving 11 bases unmatched. The CDR3 sequence: CASSWGGGSAKDTQYF. In DNA, the CDR3 is TGTGCCAGCAGTTGGGGCGGGGGGAGTGCCAAAGATACGCAGTATTTT.

The rearrangement links TRBV7-9 to TRBJ2-1; tentative D call: TRBD1 (6 bases). Trimming removed 5 bases at V and 4 bases at J, with 15 bases between. The CDR3 contains 15 residues. In germline, CDR1 is SEHNR, CDR2 FQNEAQ (reference sequence). The CDR3 loop reads CASSPAGDTYNEQFF. The CDR3 DNA sequence: TGTGCCAGCAGCCCGGCAGGGGACACTTACAATGAGCAGTTCTTC.

The chain joins TRBV9 to TRBJ2-2; 8 positions agree with TRBD2. V lost 1 base and J lost 3; bases outside the gene matches: 5. Looked up from germline, CDR1 is SGDLS and CDR2 is YYNGEE. The CDR3 sequence is 16 residues long. The CDR3 DNA reads as TGTGCCAGCAGCGTATCTGTCGGGAGGGACACCGGGGAGCTGTTTTTT. The encoded protein is CASSVSVGRDTGELFF. Full variable domain (missing parts from reference TRBV9 and TRBJ2-2): DSGVTQTPKHLITATGQRVTLRCSPRSGDLSVYWYQQSLDQGLQFLIQYYNGEERAKGNILERFSAQQFPDLHSELNLSSLELGDSALYFCASSVSVGRDTGELFFGEGSRLTVL.

The V call is TRBV27, the J call TRBJ2-2; the D gene is possibly TRBD2 (6 bases). This CDR3 has 12 amino acids. Trimming took off 6 bases at V and 7 bases at J, with 9 bases between the two ends. Germline-derived CDR1 and CDR2 are MNHEY and SMNVEV (reference sequence). In DNA, the CDR3 is TGTGCCAGCAGGGGGGGTGGCGGGGAGCTGTTTTTT. Translation gives CASRGGGGELFF.

V gene TRBV2 combines with J gene TRBJ2-3, with a tentative D call TRBD1 (6 bases). With 2 bases removed from V and 4 bases from J, the gap between germline ends came to 16 bases. The CDR3 has 16 residues. Germline V gives CDR1 SNHLY, CDR2 FYNNEI. In nucleotides, the CDR3 is TGTGCCAGCAGTGAATTTACAGGGATGGCTTCAGATACGCAGTATTTT. This sequence encodes CASSEFTGMASDTQYF.

The V and J genes are TRBV18 and TRBJ2-5; 15 nucleotides match TRBD2. From germline, CDR1 is KGHSH and CDR2 LQKENI. J was trimmed by 5 bases and V by 3 bases; bases with no gene match: 4. The CDR3 covers 16 residues. CDR3 region: CASSPSGLAGGETQYF. CDR3 in DNA: TGTGCCAGCTCACCCTCTGGACTAGCGGGAGGGGAGACCCAGTACTTC.

This chain connects TRBV4-3 to TRBJ2-2, with D unresolved. The CDR3 is made up of 14 amino acids. Germline CDR1 reads LGHNA; CDR2 reads YSLEER. Trimming took off 1 base at V and 3 bases at J, with 6 bases between the two ends. CDR3 sequence (DNA): TGCGCCAGCAGCCAAGCGGGTGACACCGGGGAGCTGTTTTTT. Translation: CASSQAGDTGELFF.

The CDR3 nucleotides read TGTGCCAGCAGCTCGGACCGACAGGATGGGACTGAAGCTTTCTTT. Its translation: CASSSDRQDGTEAFF. This chain joins TRBV7-9 and TRBJ1-1; D may be TRBD1 (6 bases). The length of the CDR3 is 15 residues. V was cut by 4 bases and J by 5 bases, with 17 bases left in between. Germline CDR1 reads SEHNR; CDR2 reads FQNEAQ (reference sequence). The full variable domain, in which reference TRBV7-9 and TRBJ1-1 provide the parts outside the CDR3, is DTGVSQNPRHKITKRGQNVTFRCDPISEHNRLYWYRQTLGQGPEFLTYFQNEAQLEKSRLLSDRFSAERPKGSFSTLEIQRTEQGDSAMYLCASSSDRQDGTEAFFGQGTRLTVV.

This chain links TRBV4-3 with TRBJ2-3; 7 bases are a match to TRBD1. Germline loops: CDR1 LGHNA, CDR2 YSLEER. The CDR3 runs to 15 residues. Trimming cost V 4 bases and J 2 bases; bases outside gene matches: 6. CDR3 region: CASSPGQRSTDTQYF. The CDR3 DNA is TGCGCCAGCAGCCCGGGACAGCGCTCCACAGATACGCAGTATTTT.

V and J are TRBV29-1 and TRBJ2-7; 11 nucleotides match TRBD1. The CDR3 has 12 amino acids. Germline CDR1 and CDR2: SQVTM and ANQGSEA. The V gene end was trimmed by 6 bases and the J gene end by 7 bases; junction bases not matched to a gene: 5. Written as DNA, the CDR3 is TGCAGCGTAAGGACAGGGGGCTGGGAGCAGTACGTC. Protein sequence: CSVRTGGWEQYV.

The chain carries TRBV27 and TRBJ2-3; 9 positions agree with TRBD1. From germline, CDR1 is MNHEY and CDR2 SMNVEV (reference sequence). With 4 bases clipped from V and 6 bases from J, the junction kept 14 bases outside the gene matches. The CDR3 consists of 17 residues. For the CDR3, the DNA is TGTGCCAGCAGTTGCACAGGGGGCCCATGCCCACATGATACGCAGTATTTT. Its translation: CASSCTGGPCPHDTQYF.

The genes are TRBV6-6 and TRBJ1-1; D gene ambiguous. V dropped 0 bases and J dropped 0 bases, with 8 bases sitting between them. CDR1 and CDR2 from the germline V gene are MNHNY and SVGAGI (reference sequence). The CDR3 is 15 amino acids. The CDR3 DNA is TGTGCCAGCAGTTACTCTGGGAGCATGAACACTGAAGCTTTCTTT. Encoded protein: CASSYSGSMNTEAFF.

The rearrangement uses TRBV11-2 and TRBJ1-2, with D unclear. In germline, CDR1 is SGHAT, CDR2 FQNNGV. This CDR3 has 14 amino acids. V lost 0 bases to trimming and J lost 5 bases, with 10 bases between them. The CDR3 loop is CASSLDAVIYGYTF. The CDR3 region has the DNA TGTGCCAGCAGCTTAGATGCGGTTATATATGGCTACACCTTC. Based on the CDR3 plus reference TRBV11-2 and TRBJ1-2, the full variable domain is EAGVAQSPRYKIIEKRQSVAFWCNPISGHATLYWYQQILGQGPKLLIQFQNNGVVDDSQLPKDRFSAERLKGVDSTLKIQPAKLEDSAVYLCASSLDAVIYGYTFGSGTRLTVV.

V usage is TRBV7-2 and J usage is TRBJ2-1, with TRBD2 identical over 13 bases. Germline V lookup: CDR1 SGHTA, CDR2 FQGNSA. With 0 bases clipped from V and 8 bases from J, the junction kept 7 bases outside the gene matches. The CDR3 spans 17 residues. DNA for the CDR3: TGTGCCAGCAGCTTAGCCGGACTAGCGGGAGAGGGGGATGAGCAGTTCTTC. Its translation is CASSLAGLAGEGDEQFF.

V is TRBV5-1 and J is TRBJ2-1; 8 nucleotides align to TRBD2. CDR1 is SGHRS and CDR2 is YFSETQ in the germline V gene. This CDR3 contains 15 residues. J lost 2 bases, V lost 4 bases, and 5 bases had no gene match. CDR3 region: CASSDSGTTYNEQFF. The CDR3 DNA is TGCGCCAGCAGCGATAGCGGGACCACCTACAATGAGCAGTTCTTC.

The J gene is TRBJ2-2, the V gene TRBV9; D gene ambiguous. In germline, CDR1 is SGDLS, CDR2 YYNGEE. The CDR3 consists of 13 residues. V was trimmed by 4 bases and J by 3 bases, leaving 7 bases between them. The CDR3 DNA follows: TGTGCCAGCAGCACCACTGACACCGGGGAGCTGTTTTTT. Translation gives CASSTTDTGELFF.

The rearrangement links TRBV11-2 to TRBJ2-5; a possible D gene is TRBD2 (6 bases). CDR1 is SGHAT and CDR2 is FQNNGV in the germline V gene. CDR3 size: 13 residues. Trimming took off 5 bases at V and 4 bases at J, with 11 bases between the two ends. The CDR3 DNA reads TGTGCCAGCAGCCCGGGAGTCGGAGAGACCCAGTACTTC. As protein: CASSPGVGETQYF.

Concerning this clone: The junction and the germline gene differ at one end; a read error may be behind it. The chain links TRBV4-3 to TRBJ2-3, with D possibly being TRBD1 (5 bases). This CDR3 has 15 residues. The germline V gene has CDR1 LGHNA and CDR2 YSLEER. For the CDR3, the DNA is TGCGCCAGCAGCCAAGTTAAGGTCCCGACAGACACGCAGTATTTT. It specifies CASSQVKVPTDTQYF.

The V gene is TRBV9, the J gene TRBJ2-3; 8 bases line up with TRBD2. Germline V gives CDR1 SGDLS, CDR2 YYNGEE. CDR3 size: 19 residues. V lost 7 bases and J lost 0; bases outside the gene matches: 19. CDR3 sequence: CASARGFSSGRLSTDTQYF. CDR3 in DNA: TGTGCCAGCGCAAGGGGTTTTTCGAGCGGGAGACTAAGCACAGATACGCAGTATTTT.

V is TRBV7-9 and J is TRBJ2-5; D ambiguous. The CDR3 runs 13 residues. V lost 7 bases and J 5 bases, leaving 14 bases between the germline ends. Germline values: CDR1 SEHNR, CDR2 FQNEAQ (reference sequence). The CDR3 coding sequence is TGTGCCAGCAACAGAATAGAGTGGGAGACCCAGTACTTC. Its protein product is CASNRIEWETQYF.

The rearrangement uses TRBV4-3 and TRBJ2-5, with a weak D call TRBD2 (6 bases). Germline CDR1 and CDR2: LGHNA and YSLEER. CDR3 length equals 18 residues. The V end was cut by 0 bases, the J end by 0 bases, with 17 bases between. The CDR3 DNA reads TGCGCCAGCAGCCAAGATCGACGGAGCGGGCCCTACCAAGAGACCCAGTACTTC. As protein: CASSQDRRSGPYQETQYF.

The chain couples TRBV6-5 to TRBJ2-2, with 7 bases lining up with TRBD1. Germline CDR1 MNHEY, CDR2 SVGAGI. The CDR3 consists of 14 residues. V lost 4 bases to trimming and J lost 4 bases; unmatched junction nucleotides: 3. The CDR3 bases are TGTGCCAGCAGTTTGAGGACAGGCACCGGGGAGCTGTTTTTT. Its protein product is CASSLRTGTGELFF.

This rearrangement joins TRBV19 to TRBJ1-3; D unclear. The CDR3 extends over 14 amino acids. Germline loops: CDR1 LNHDA, CDR2 SQIVND (reference sequence). V lost 2 bases, J lost 3 bases, and 8 bases lay in between. CDR3 nucleotides: TGTGCCAGTAGTATAAGGAGTGATGGAAACACCATATATTTT. Its translation is CASSIRSDGNTIYF. Full variable domain (remainder filled in from reference TRBV19 and TRBJ1-3): DGGITQSPKYLFRKEGQNVTLSCEQNLNHDAMYWYRQDPGQGLRLIYYSQIVNDFQKGDIAEGYSVSREKKESFPLTVTSAQKNPTAFYLCASSIRSDGNTIYFGEGSWLTVV.

This clone was counted only a few times. The gene calls are TRBV7-2 and TRBJ2-1; D is possibly TRBD1 (6 bases). The V end was cut by 0 bases, the J end by 15 bases, with 21 bases between. Germline V gene lookup returns CDR1 SGHTA and CDR2 FQGNSA. The CDR3 consists of 15 residues. CDR3 in amino acids: CASSLAAQGQLPRFF. The CDR3 DNA follows: TGTGCCAGCAGCTTAGCAGCACAGGGCCAATTGCCGCGGTTCTTC.

This chain joins TRBV24-1 and TRBJ1-3, with a possible D match to TRBD1 (5 bases). This CDR3 is 13 amino acids long. Germline CDR1 is KGHDR and CDR2 is SFDVKD. Trimming removed 4 bases at V and 5 bases at J, with 8 bases between. The CDR3 coding sequence is TGTGCCACCAGTGACGGACAACGAAACACCATATATTTT. Amino acid sequence: CATSDGQRNTIYF.